These T cell receptor beta chains were read from a single sample in a study of blood T cell repertoires in COVID-19. Method: immunoSEQ multiplex PCR; TCRdb's copy keeps in-frame clones and lacks some. The repertoire includes tens of thousands of clones, about 68% of them detected once, and 5.7% sits in the top ten. Material for sequencing was peripheral blood. These receptors all come from a man aged 50 or older with active or convalescent COVID-19. The CDR3 runs from the conserved cysteine through the conserved F or W. Fields, in order: clone size, V gene, J gene, D gene, CDR3 protein, CDR3 DNA. The D gene is left open where the match is weak. Expanded clones get a size class; other rows say once, few or many, or leave the size out.

size: .; V: TRBV5-8; J: TRBJ2-5; D: .; CDR3: CASSLRETQYF; DNA: TGTGCCAGCAGCTTGCGAGAGACCCAGTACTTC
size: .; V: TRBV5-4; J: TRBJ2-1; D: TRBD1; CDR3: CASSPSLTGGAYNEQFF; DNA: TGTGCCAGCAGCCCATCCCTAACAGGGGGCGCCTACAATGAGCAGTTCTTC
size: .; V: TRBV28; J: TRBJ1-3; D: .; CDR3: CASIRTDLSGNTIYF; DNA: TGTGCCAGCATTCGGACAGACCTCTCTGGAAACACCATATATTTT
size: .; V: TRBV24-1; J: TRBJ1-2; D: TRBD1; CDR3: CATSEDGTGGRGYTF; DNA: TGTGCCACCAGTGAGGACGGGACAGGGGGCCGCGGCTACACCTTC
size: .; V: TRBV11-2; J: TRBJ2-2; D: TRBD2; CDR3: CASSLTSSGVNTGELFF; DNA: TGTGCCAGCAGCTTGACCAGTAGCGGGGTTAACACCGGGGAGCTGTTTTTT
size: .; V: TRBV3-1/TRBV3-2; J: TRBJ1-2; D: TRBD1; CDR3: CASSLAGGRNYGYTF; DNA: TGTGCCAGCAGCTTAGCAGGGGGCCGGAACTATGGCTACACCTTC
size: .; V: TRBV6-6; J: TRBJ2-1; D: .; CDR3: CASTYGPSNYEQFF; DNA: TGTGCCAGCACTTACGGGCCCTCTAACTATGAGCAGTTCTTC
size: .; V: TRBV25-1; J: TRBJ1-2; D: .; CDR3: CASSEEEVSTTKGYTF; DNA: TGTGCCAGCAGTGAAGAGGAGGTCAGTACGACGAAAGGCTACACCTTC
size: .; V: TRBV6-5; J: TRBJ2-5; D: TRBD1; CDR3: CASSYSWDRWETQYF; DNA: TGTGCCAGCAGTTACTCGTGGGACAGGTGGGAGACCCAGTACTTC
size: .; V: TRBV6-5; J: TRBJ1-2; D: .; CDR3: CASTSGSLVYGYTF; DNA: TGTGCCAGCACCTCCGGGAGCCTAGTTTATGGCTACACCTTC
size: few; V: TRBV30; J: TRBJ2-3; D: TRBD1; CDR3: CAWSRRTGGTDTQYF; DNA: TGTGCCTGGAGCCGAAGGACAGGGGGCACCGATACGCAGTATTTT
size: few; V: TRBV7-6; J: TRBJ2-4; D: TRBD1; CDR3: CASSPGGRDIQYF; DNA: TGTGCCAGCAGCCCAGGGGGTAGGGACATTCAGTACTTC
size: .; V: TRBV7-8; J: TRBJ2-2; D: TRBD2; CDR3: CASSFGGGTANTGELFF; DNA: TGTGCCAGCAGCTTCGGGGGGGGCACGGCGAACACCGGGGAGCTGTTTTTT
size: .; V: TRBV11-3; J: TRBJ1-1; D: .; CDR3: CASSLYGGRSTEAFF; DNA: TGTGCCAGCAGCTTATACGGGGGGCGAAGCACTGAAGCTTTCTTT
size: .; V: TRBV2; J: TRBJ2-3; D: .; CDR3: CASRVGGLDTQYF; DNA: TGTGCCAGCAGAGTCGGGGGGCTAGATACGCAGTATTTT
size: few; V: TRBV6-5; J: TRBJ2-7; D: TRBD1; CDR3: CASSFGTGSYEQYF; DNA: TGTGCCAGCAGTTTCGGGACAGGTTCCTACGAGCAGTACTTC
size: .; V: TRBV6-1; J: TRBJ1-2; D: .; CDR3: CASSDYGGNYGYTF; DNA: TGTGCCAGCAGTGATTATGGTGGCAACTATGGCTACACCTTC
size: .; V: TRBV7-8; J: TRBJ1-5; D: .; CDR3: CASSLYDSRQPQHF; DNA: TGTGCCAGCAGCTTATATGACAGTCGGCAGCCCCAGCATTTT
size: few; V: TRBV2; J: TRBJ1-1; D: TRBD1; CDR3: CASSPGTGISAEAFF; DNA: TGTGCCAGCAGTCCCGGGACAGGGATTTCGGCTGAAGCTTTCTTT
size: .; V: TRBV7-3; J: TRBJ2-2; D: TRBD2; CDR3: CATGPTSGATGELFF; DNA: TGTGCCACCGGACCTACTAGCGGGGCGACCGGGGAGCTGTTTTTT
size: .; V: TRBV3-1/TRBV3-2; J: TRBJ2-6; D: .; CDR3: CASSRTGRSSGANVLTF; DNA: TGTGCCAGCAGCCGAACAGGGCGAAGCTCTGGGGCCAACGTCCTGACTTTC
size: .; V: TRBV7-9; J: TRBJ2-7; D: TRBD1; CDR3: CASTDRGDRVSEQYF; DNA: TGTGCCAGCACCGACCGGGGGGACAGGGTGTCCGAGCAGTACTTC
size: .; V: TRBV27; J: TRBJ2-3; D: .; CDR3: CASSLQGSPLGTQYF; DNA: TGTGCCAGCAGTTTACAGGGTTCTCCTCTGGGTACGCAGTATTTT
size: .; V: TRBV27; J: TRBJ2-4; D: .; CDR3: CASSTNREWDIQYF; DNA: TGTGCCAGCAGTACGAACAGGGAATGGGACATTCAGTACTTC
size: once; V: TRBV29-1; J: TRBJ2-7; D: TRBD1; CDR3: CSVETGGGEQYF; DNA: TGCAGCGTTGAGACAGGGGGAGGCGAGCAGTACTTC
size: .; V: TRBV19; J: TRBJ1-4; D: .; CDR3: CASSIGRATNEKLFF; DNA: TGTGCCAGTAGTATAGGGCGGGCTACTAATGAAAAACTGTTTTTT
size: .; V: TRBV5-1; J: TRBJ1-1; D: .; CDR3: CASSGELNTEAFF; DNA: TGCGCCAGCAGCGGAGAGTTGAACACTGAAGCTTTCTTT
size: .; V: TRBV4-1; J: TRBJ2-1; D: TRBD2; CDR3: CASSQGLAGGRNEQFF; DNA: TGCGCCAGCAGCCAAGGGTTGGCGGGGGGCCGGAATGAGCAGTTCTTC
size: .; V: TRBV27; J: TRBJ2-5; D: .; CDR3: CASSPGQGGETQYF; DNA: TGTGCCAGCAGTCCAGGACAGGGAGGGGAGACCCAGTACTTC
size: .; V: TRBV3-1/TRBV3-2; J: TRBJ2-1; D: TRBD1; CDR3: CASRQGRSYNEQFF; DNA: TGTGCCAGCAGACAGGGGCGGTCCTACAATGAGCAGTTCTTC
size: few; V: TRBV19; J: TRBJ1-1; D: .; CDR3: CASTLGAAGDTEAFF; DNA: TGTGCCAGTACCCTGGGGGCAGCAGGGGACACTGAAGCTTTCTTT
size: once; V: TRBV10-1; J: TRBJ2-1; D: TRBD2; CDR3: CASSDPALAGAYNEQFF; DNA: TGCGCCAGCAGTGACCCCGCTCTAGCGGGGGCATACAATGAGCAGTTCTTC
size: .; V: TRBV2; J: TRBJ1-3; D: .; CDR3: CASTALPGGSGNTIYF; DNA: TGTGCCAGCACCGCCCTGCCGGGAGGCTCTGGAAACACCATATATTTT
size: many; V: TRBV6-5; J: TRBJ1-5; D: .; CDR3: CASSVQGGQPQHF; DNA: TGTGCCAGCAGCGTTCAAGGGGGTCAGCCCCAGCATTTT
size: .; V: TRBV5-1; J: TRBJ1-2; D: .; CDR3: CASTTDSANNYGYTF; DNA: TGCGCCAGCACCACGGACAGCGCAAATAACTATGGCTACACCTTC
size: few; V: TRBV5-4; J: TRBJ1-3; D: .; CDR3: CASSPGIGAGFGNTIYF; DNA: TGTGCCAGCAGCCCAGGAATTGGGGCTGGCTTTGGAAACACCATATATTTT
size: .; V: TRBV4-1; J: TRBJ2-7; D: .; CDR3: CASSQGEAPYEQYF; DNA: TGCGCCAGCAGCCAAGGGGAGGCCCCCTACGAGCAGTACTTC
size: .; V: TRBV3-1/TRBV3-2; J: TRBJ1-5; D: TRBD1; CDR3: CASSLASQGPQPQHF; DNA: TGTGCCAGCAGCCTGGCCTCACAGGGGCCTCAGCCCCAGCATTTT
size: .; V: TRBV5-5; J: TRBJ1-6; D: .; CDR3: CASSLLRNSPLHF; DNA: TGTGCCAGCAGCTTGCTGCGGAATTCACCCCTCCACTTT
size: .; V: TRBV7-2; J: TRBJ1-5; D: .; CDR3: CASSLDGAGSNQPQHF; DNA: TGTGCCAGCAGCCTAGACGGGGCGGGGAGCAATCAGCCCCAGCATTTT
size: .; V: TRBV30; J: TRBJ1-1; D: TRBD1; CDR3: CAWGETGKGGEAFF; DNA: TGTGCCTGGGGCGAGACAGGGAAGGGGGGTGAAGCTTTCTTT
size: .; V: TRBV27; J: TRBJ1-6; D: .; CDR3: CASRAGTYNSPLHF; DNA: TGTGCCAGCAGGGCAGGAACTTATAATTCACCCCTCCACTTT
size: .; V: TRBV7-2; J: TRBJ1-5; D: .; CDR3: CASSPEGTGSQHF; DNA: TGTGCCAGCAGCCCGGAGGGGACCGGGTCCCAGCATTTT
size: .; V: TRBV6-5; J: TRBJ2-3; D: .; CDR3: CASTASGGDTQYF; DNA: TGTGCCAGCACCGCATCCGGGGGAGATACGCAGTATTTT